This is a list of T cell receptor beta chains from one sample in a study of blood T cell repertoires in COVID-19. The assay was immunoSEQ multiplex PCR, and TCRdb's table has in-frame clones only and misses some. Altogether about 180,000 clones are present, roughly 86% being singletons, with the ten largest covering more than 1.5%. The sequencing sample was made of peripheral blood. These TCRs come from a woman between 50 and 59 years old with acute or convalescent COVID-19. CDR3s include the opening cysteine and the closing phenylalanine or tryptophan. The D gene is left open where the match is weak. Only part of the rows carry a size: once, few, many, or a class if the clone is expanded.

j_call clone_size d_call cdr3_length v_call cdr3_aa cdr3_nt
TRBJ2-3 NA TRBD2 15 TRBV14 CASSPGGLETDTQYF TGTGCCAGCAGCCCCGGCGGACTAGAAACAGATACGCAGTATTTT
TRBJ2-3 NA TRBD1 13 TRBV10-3 CATRQGNTDTQYF TGTGCCACGCGACAGGGGAACACAGATACGCAGTATTTT
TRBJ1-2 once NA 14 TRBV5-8 CASSLGHLVYGYTF TGTGCCAGCAGCTTAGGACATCTCGTCTATGGCTACACCTTC
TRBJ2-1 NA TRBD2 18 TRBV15 CATSRGPSGRARGNEQFF TGTGCCACCAGCAGAGGGCCTAGCGGGAGGGCCCGGGGCAATGAGCAGTTCTTC
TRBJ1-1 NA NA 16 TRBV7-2 CASSSPQDIGNTEAFF TGTGCCAGCAGCTCGCCCCAGGACATTGGGAACACTGAAGCTTTCTTT
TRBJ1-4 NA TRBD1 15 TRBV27 CASTMDRGPGEKLFF TGTGCCAGCACTATGGACAGGGGGCCAGGTGAAAAACTGTTTTTT
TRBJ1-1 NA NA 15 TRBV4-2 CASSQDLGANTEAFF TGTGCCAGCAGCCAAGATTTGGGCGCGAACACTGAAGCTTTCTTT
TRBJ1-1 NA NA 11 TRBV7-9 CASSLLTEAFF TGTGCCAGCAGCTTACTCACTGAAGCTTTCTTT
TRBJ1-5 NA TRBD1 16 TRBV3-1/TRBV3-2 CASSQGTGGGNQPQHF TGTGCCAGCAGCCAAGGGACAGGGGGCGGCAATCAGCCCCAGCATTTT
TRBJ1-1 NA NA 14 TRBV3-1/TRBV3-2 CASSLGHLNTEAFF TGTGCCAGCAGCTTAGGACACTTAAACACTGAAGCTTTCTTT
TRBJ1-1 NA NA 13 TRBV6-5 CASAPSPSTEAFF TGTGCCAGCGCACCCTCACCTAGCACTGAAGCTTTCTTT
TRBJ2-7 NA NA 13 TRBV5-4 CASSLFGGYEQYF TGTGCCAGCAGCTTGTTCGGCGGTTACGAGCAGTACTTC
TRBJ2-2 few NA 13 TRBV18 CASSAIRDGELFF TGTGCCAGCTCAGCGATCCGGGACGGGGAGCTGTTTTTT
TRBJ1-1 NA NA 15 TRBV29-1 CSVEGWVPRDTEAFF TGCAGCGTTGAAGGGTGGGTTCCCCGGGACACTGAAGCTTTCTTT
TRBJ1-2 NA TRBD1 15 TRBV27 CASNPIGQGVYGYTF TGTGCCAGTAACCCAATCGGACAGGGGGTCTATGGCTACACCTTC
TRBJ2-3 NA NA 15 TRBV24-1 CATSDFTGGTDTQYF TGTGCCACCAGTGATTTCACGGGTGGAACAGATACGCAGTATTTT
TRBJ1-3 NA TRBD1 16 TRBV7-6 CASSSGGQGALRPIYF TGTGCCAGCAGCTCGGGGGGACAGGGGGCTCTTCGGCCCATATATTTT
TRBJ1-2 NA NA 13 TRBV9 CASSPAGDYGYTF TGTGCCAGCAGCCCTGCAGGGGATTATGGCTACACCTTC
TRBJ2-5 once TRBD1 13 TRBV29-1 CSVEAGGEETQYF TGCAGCGTTGAGGCAGGGGGTGAAGAGACCCAGTACTTC
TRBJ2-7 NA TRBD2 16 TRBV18 CASSPPRIAGGGEQYF TGTGCCAGCTCACCACCGAGGATAGCGGGAGGTGGCGAGCAGTACTTC
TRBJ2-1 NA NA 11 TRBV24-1 CATGLGNEQFF TGTGCCACCGGACTGGGGAATGAGCAGTTCTTC
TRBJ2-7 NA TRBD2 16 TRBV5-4 CASSPKAGLRLYEQYF TGTGCCAGCAGCCCCAAAGCGGGACTTCGATTATACGAGCAGTACTTC
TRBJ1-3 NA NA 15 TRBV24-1 CATKEQKPSGNTIYF TGTGCCACCAAAGAACAGAAACCCTCTGGAAACACCATATATTTT
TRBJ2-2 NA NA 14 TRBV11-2 CASSLVTYAGELFF TGTGCCAGCAGCTTAGTGACTTACGCCGGGGAGCTGTTTTTT
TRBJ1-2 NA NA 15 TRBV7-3 CASSPGQGLNYGYTF TGTGCCAGCAGTCCGGGACAAGGTCTTAACTATGGCTACACCTTC
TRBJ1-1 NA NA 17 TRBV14 CASSQQDSRTVNTEAFF TGTGCCAGCAGCCAACAAGATTCCAGAACCGTGAACACTGAAGCTTTCTTT
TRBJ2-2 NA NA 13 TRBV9 CASGDSYTGELFF TGTGCCAGCGGGGACTCCTACACCGGGGAGCTGTTTTTT
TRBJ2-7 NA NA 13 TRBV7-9 CASSSQLAYEQYF TGTGCCAGCAGCTCCCAACTAGCCTACGAGCAGTACTTC
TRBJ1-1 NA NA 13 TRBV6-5 CASSTKLNTEAFF TGTGCCAGCAGTACGAAGCTGAACACTGAAGCTTTCTTT
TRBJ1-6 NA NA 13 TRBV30 CAWTAGENSPLHF TGTGCCTGGACGGCAGGGGAGAATTCACCCCTCCACTTT
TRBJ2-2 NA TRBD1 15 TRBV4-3 CASSRDRHNTGELFF TGCGCCAGCAGCCGGGACAGGCATAACACCGGGGAGCTGTTTTTT
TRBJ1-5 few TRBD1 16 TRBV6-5 CASSYSADRGNQPQHF TGTGCCAGCAGTTACTCGGCCGACAGGGGAAATCAGCCCCAGCATTTT
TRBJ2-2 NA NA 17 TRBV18 CASSLMAGLANTGELFF TGTGCCAGCTCACTCATGGCGGGTCTGGCGAACACCGGGGAGCTGTTTTTT
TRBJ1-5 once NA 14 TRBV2 CASGLGGGNQPQHF TGTGCCAGCGGTTTGGGGGGAGGCAATCAGCCCCAGCATTTT
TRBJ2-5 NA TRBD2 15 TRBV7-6 CASSQTSGGQETQYF TGTGCCAGCAGTCAGACTAGCGGGGGACAAGAGACCCAGTACTTC
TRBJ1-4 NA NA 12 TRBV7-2 CASSFLSEKLFF TGTGCCAGCAGCTTCCTATCCGAAAAACTGTTTTTT
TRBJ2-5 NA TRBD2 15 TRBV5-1 CASERTSGGQETQYF TGCGCCAGCGAGCGGACTAGCGGGGGGCAAGAGACCCAGTACTTC
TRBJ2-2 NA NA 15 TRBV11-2 CASSLLGSNTGELFF TGTGCCAGCAGCTTACTAGGTTCGAACACCGGGGAGCTGTTTTTT
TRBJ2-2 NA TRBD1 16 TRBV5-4 CASSAGQGGWTGELFF TGTGCCAGCAGCGCGGGACAGGGCGGATGGACCGGGGAGCTGTTTTTT
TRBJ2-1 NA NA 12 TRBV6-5 CASSPSYNEQFF TGTGCCAGCAGCCCCAGTTACAATGAGCAGTTCTTC
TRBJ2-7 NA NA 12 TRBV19 CASSIQGYEQYF TGTGCCAGTAGTATCCAGGGGTACGAGCAGTACTTC
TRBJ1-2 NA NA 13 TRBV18 CASSPGQGNGYTF TGTGCCAGCTCCCCGGGACAAGGGAATGGCTACACCTTC
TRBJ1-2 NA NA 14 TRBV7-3 CASSLTRTRDGYTF TGTGCCAGCAGCTTAACCCGGACCAGGGATGGCTACACCTTC
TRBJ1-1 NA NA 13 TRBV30 CAWSVRRNTEAFF TGTGCCTGGAGTGTGCGCCGGAACACTGAAGCTTTCTTT
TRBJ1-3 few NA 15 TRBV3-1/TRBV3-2 CASSQGGRSGNTIYF TGTGCCAGCAGCCAAGGTGGCCGATCTGGAAACACCATATATTTT